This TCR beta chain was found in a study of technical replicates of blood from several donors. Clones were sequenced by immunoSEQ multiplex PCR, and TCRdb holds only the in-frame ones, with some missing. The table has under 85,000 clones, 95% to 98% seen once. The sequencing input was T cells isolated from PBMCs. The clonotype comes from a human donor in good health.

CDR3 residues: CASSPLPATGGADIQYF. CDR3 sequence (DNA): TGCGCCAGCAGTCCGCTCCCAGCGACAGGGGGCGCGGACATTCAGTACTTC. The chain joins TRBV4-1 to TRBJ2-4; TRBD1 matches 10 bases. The ends lost 6 bases at V and 8 bases at J; junction bases unmatched: 16. This CDR3 is 17 amino acids long. CDR1 and CDR2 from the germline V gene are MGHRA and YSYEKL.